The present T cell receptor beta chain was sequenced within a study of T and B cells in COVID-19 patients. Study background: COVID-19 patients gave peripheral blood either during active infection or after recovery.

Study results and caveats: There were 2,000 to 3,000 TCR clusters exclusive to the recovered cohort, some 31 with low generation probability. Patients with COVID-19 reportedly showed strongly skewed T cell receptor beta variable and joining gene usage. At recovery TRB diversity and richness exceeded healthy donors, after highly clonal active COVID-19 repertoires.

This clonotype has a handful of counts. Its antigen is as yet unknown. This CDR3 is built from 12 residues. V gave up 0 bases and J gave up 6 bases, with 2 bases separating them. CDR1 is SGHDN, CDR2 FVKESK, per germline. TRB rearrangements were amplified by multiplex PCR with BIOMED2 TRB-A/B primers. TCRdb ran MiXCR on the multiplex PCR reads and lists one entry per CDR3 protein. The sample has about 5,300 distinct CDR3 sequences, about 20% seen once. TRB was amplified from around 250-460 ng of blood genomic DNA. This chain links TRBV14 with TRBJ2-2; the D is unclear. This TCR was sampled from a human donor with active COVID-19. Sequencing was carried out using blood. CDR3 bases: TGTGCCAGCAGCCAAGATCCCGGGGAGCTGTTTTTT. As protein: CASSQDPGELFF.